These 10 T cell receptor beta chains came from one sample sequenced in a study of T cell responses to AZD1222 COVID-19 vaccine. Method: immunoSEQ multiplex PCR; TCRdb's copy keeps in-frame clones and lacks some. This sample has 90,000 to 150,000 clones, with about 88% found just once. The sample here was peripheral blood, taken on day 0 of AZD1222 vaccination. Receptor source: an adult in good health.

The rearrangement joins TRBV24-1 to TRBJ2-1; 11 bases match TRBD2. Trimming cost V 4 bases and J 0 bases; bases outside gene matches: 16. The V gene's germline CDR1 is KGHDR and CDR2 SFDVKD. This CDR3 has 21 amino acids. DNA of the CDR3: TGTGCCACCAGTGAAAGAGTCGGTCTAGCGGGAGGCCCGAGCTCCTACAATGAGCAGTTCTTC. Translation gives CATSERVGLAGGPSSYNEQFF.

The chain is built from TRBV19 and TRBJ2-1; D perhaps matches TRBD1 (7 bases). Per germline, CDR1 LNHDA and CDR2 SQIVND (reference sequence). V lost 6 bases, J lost 7 bases, and 22 bases lay in between. The CDR3 is 16 residues long. In DNA form, the CDR3 reads TGTGCCAGTAGGCCAAGGGGGGCAGGGGGATTAAATGAGCAGTTCTTC. This encodes CASRPRGAGGLNEQFF.

For this clone: One end of the junction fails to match germline, which may point to a read error. The gene calls are TRBV7-7 and TRBJ2-7; 9 bases are a match to TRBD2. Germline CDR1 and CDR2: SSHAT and FNYEAQ (reference sequence). This CDR3 has 16 residues. In nucleotides, the CDR3 is TGTGCTAGCAGCTTGGTAGTGAAGCGGGAGGACTACGAGCAGTACTTC. Its translation: CASSLVVKREDYEQYF. Full variable domain (remainder filled in from reference TRBV7-7 and TRBJ2-7): GAGVSQSPRYKVTKRGQDVTLRCDPISSHATLYWYQQALGQGPEFLTYFNYEAQPDKSGLPSDRFSAERPEGSISTLTIQRTEQRDSAMYRCASSLVVKREDYEQYFGPGTRLTVT.

The chain links TRBV6-1 to TRBJ1-5, with D perhaps TRBD1 (6 bases). The CDR3 is made up of 17 amino acids. The germline V gene encodes CDR1 MNHNS and CDR2 SASEGT. V was trimmed by 2 bases and J by 6 bases, leaving 20 bases between them. CDR3 loop: CASSESVLGGLGQPQHF. For the CDR3, the DNA is TGTGCCAGCAGTGAATCCGTCTTAGGGGGTCTCGGTCAGCCCCAGCATTTT.

The chain couples TRBV15 to TRBJ2-1; D unclear. This CDR3 has 15 amino acids. The V and J ends lost 0 bases and 7 bases respectively, with 13 bases between them. CDR1 and CDR2 from the germline V gene are LNHNV and YYDKDF (reference sequence). The CDR3: CATSREEPWGNEQFF. In DNA form, the CDR3 reads TGTGCCACCAGCAGAGAAGAGCCTTGGGGAAATGAGCAGTTCTTC.

This rearrangement joins TRBV6-5 to TRBJ1-1; 7 bases are shared with TRBD1. From germline, CDR1 is MNHEY and CDR2 SVGAGI. The CDR3 runs to 14 residues. The V segment lost 8 bases and the J segment 4 bases; nucleotides outside the gene matches: 10. Here the CDR3 DNA reads TGTGCCAGCCCGAGACAGGGTGGGATCACTGAAGCTTTCTTT. This encodes CASPRQGGITEAFF.

V is TRBV6-1 and J is TRBJ1-2; 9 bases align to TRBD1. V dropped 3 bases and J dropped 4; count of bases not matched to a gene: 6. This CDR3 spans 15 amino acids. Germline-derived CDR1 and CDR2 are MNHNS and SASEGT. DNA of the CDR3: TGTGCCAGCAGTGAGCCGGGACAGGGCGTCTATGGCTACACCTTC. Protein product: CASSEPGQGVYGYTF.

The chain uses TRBV9 and TRBJ1-2; no clear D gene. CDR1 SGDLS and CDR2 YYNGEE come from the germline V gene. This CDR3 region has 13 residues. V was pared by 6 bases and J by 4 bases, with 13 bases between. CDR3 coding DNA: TGTGCCAGCACCCGACAAGGGATCTATGGCTACACCTTC. It translates to CASTRQGIYGYTF.

This clone showed up just once. The rearrangement joins TRBV19 to TRBJ2-1, with TRBD2 identical over 9 bases. J was trimmed by 6 bases and V by 3 bases; bases with no gene match: 6. The CDR3 length is 15 residues. In germline, CDR1 is LNHDA, CDR2 SQIVND (reference sequence). CDR3 residues: CASSILASGANEQFF. CDR3 in DNA: TGTGCCAGTAGTATCCTGGCTAGCGGGGCCAATGAGCAGTTCTTC.

The rearrangement joins TRBV5-1 to TRBJ2-7; perhaps TRBD2 as D (5 bases). V shed 0 bases and J shed 5 bases, with 15 bases lying between them. The CDR3 spans 15 residues. CDR1 is SGHRS and CDR2 is YFSETQ in the germline V gene. As DNA, the CDR3 is TGCGCCAGCAGCTTGGCCGGGGTATCAGCACACGAGCAGTACTTC. Protein: CASSLAGVSAHEQYF.